The 5 T cell receptor beta chains below all came from one sample that was sequenced in a study of OX40 agonist ivuxolimab in advanced cancers. Here immunoSEQ multiplex PCR was the method, and the copy in TCRdb shows in-frame clones only, minus some. Of about 50,000 clones listed, roughly three quarters are singletons. This specimen consisted of CD4+ or CD8+ T cells sorted from blood, obtained in a trial of the OX40 agonist ivuxolimab. These receptors were collected from an adult with an advanced solid tumor such as melanoma, head and neck, liver or kidney cancer.

J is TRBJ1-1 and V is TRBV5-1; 8 nucleotides line up with TRBD1. Germline V CDR1 and CDR2: SGHRS, YFSETQ. V shed 4 bases, J shed 1 base, and the junction held 6 bases outside the gene matches. The CDR3 length is 15 residues. In nucleotides, the CDR3 is TGCGCCAGCAGCGCATCCGGGACAGGGAACACTGAAGCTTTCTTT. Its translation: CASSASGTGNTEAFF.

The genes are TRBV2 and TRBJ2-3, with D unclear. The CDR3 runs to 14 residues. Trimming removed 3 bases from V and 3 bases from J, with 10 bases in between. Germline V gene lookup returns CDR1 SNHLY and CDR2 FYNNEI. CDR3 sequence: CASSETTQTDTQYF. DNA for the CDR3: TGTGCCAGCAGTGAGACGACACAGACAGATACGCAGTATTTT.

This chain connects TRBV5-4 to TRBJ2-5; 13 nucleotides align to TRBD2. CDR1 and CDR2 from the germline V gene are SGHNT and YYREEE (reference sequence). After removal of 0 bases from V and 1 base from J, the junction contained 3 bases not matched to a gene. The CDR3 sequence is 17 residues long. The CDR3 DNA sequence: TGTGCCAGCAGCTTGGGGACTAGCGGGAGTGGCCAAGAGACCCAGTACTTC. Protein product: CASSLGTSGSGQETQYF.

The sample holds many counts of this clone. The CDR3, as DNA: TGCGCCAGCAGCCCCACAGGGGGCACGGGAAACACCATATATTTT. It translates to CASSPTGGTGNTIYF. The V and J genes are TRBV5-1 and TRBJ1-3, with TRBD1 matching 9 bases. This CDR3 comprises 15 residues. The trim removed 4 bases at V and 4 bases at J, leaving 6 bases unmatched. Germline CDR1 SGHRS, CDR2 YFSETQ.

The chain carries TRBV6-6 and TRBJ1-5; the D gene is possibly TRBD1 (5 bases). Looked up from germline, CDR1 is MNHNY and CDR2 is SVGAGI (reference sequence). CDR3 length: 14 residues. V lost 6 bases, J lost 6 bases, and 15 bases lay in between. The CDR3 coding sequence is TGTGCCAGCAGGCGATCAGGGCCCGCTCAGCCCCAGCATTTT. It specifies CASRRSGPAQPQHF.